This is a list of T cell receptor beta chains from one sample in a study of CD4 T cells in relation to SARS-CoV-2 and coronaviruses. Measured with immunoSEQ multiplex PCR; TCRdb has only the in-frame clones, and not every one. The sample has about 19,000 clones, approximately 80% seen once. Antigen specificity for these receptors is unknown. Specimen: CD4+ T cells from PBMCs, cultured in vitro. Receptor source: a human donor in good health. Both conserved end residues are part of each CDR3. Each record gives: CDR3 protein, CDR3 DNA, J gene, D gene, V gene, clone size. The D gene is left open where the match is weak. Not every row has a clone size; where given, it reads once, few, many or a size class.

CDR3: CASSQEGRAYGYTF
DNA: TGCGCCAGCAGCCAAGAAGGTAGGGCCTATGGCTACACCTTC
J: TRBJ1-2
D: .
V: TRBV4-1
size: .

CDR3: CASNRENQPQHF
DNA: TGTGCCAGCAACCGAGAGAATCAGCCCCAGCATTTT
J: TRBJ1-5
D: .
V: TRBV2
size: .

CDR3: CASSPPSPGEQFF
DNA: TGTGCCAGCAGTCCACCAAGTCCCGGTGAGCAGTTCTTC
J: TRBJ2-1
D: .
V: TRBV28
size: .

CDR3: CASSGKNLITDTQYF
DNA: TGTGCCAGCAGCGGGAAGAATCTTATCACAGATACGCAGTATTTT
J: TRBJ2-3
D: .
V: TRBV9
size: .

CDR3: CASGRGSGSYEQYF
DNA: TGTGCTAGTGGCCGAGGGTCAGGGTCCTACGAGCAGTACTTC
J: TRBJ2-7
D: .
V: TRBV12-5
size: .

CDR3: CASSSGYNGYTF
DNA: TGTGCCAGCAGTTCAGGGTACAATGGCTACACCTTC
J: TRBJ1-2
D: .
V: TRBV12-3/TRBV12-4
size: .

CDR3: CASSLPLYEQYF
DNA: TGTGCCAGCAGTTTGCCACTCTACGAGCAGTACTTC
J: TRBJ2-7
D: .
V: TRBV6-5
size: .

CDR3: CSASLGEASEQYF
DNA: TGCAGTGCTAGTCTGGGGGAGGCCTCCGAGCAGTACTTC
J: TRBJ2-7
D: .
V: TRBV20-1
size: .

CDR3: CASSLSRHEQYF
DNA: TGTGCCAGCAGTTTGAGTAGGCACGAGCAGTACTTC
J: TRBJ2-7
D: .
V: TRBV28
size: .

CDR3: CASSFEEGTVGELFF
DNA: TGTGCCAGCAGTTTCGAGGAGGGTACTGTCGGGGAGCTGTTTTTT
J: TRBJ2-2
D: .
V: TRBV11-2
size: .

CDR3: CASSRDGGQYF
DNA: TGTGCCAGCAGTAGGGACGGAGGGCAGTATTTT
J: TRBJ2-3
D: .
V: TRBV6-5
size: .

CDR3: CASSAIGQGFSYTF
DNA: TGTGCCAGCAGTGCGATCGGACAGGGGTTTAGCTACACCTTC
J: TRBJ1-2
D: TRBD1
V: TRBV2
size: .

CDR3: CAISDRGVMNTEAFF
DNA: TGTGCCATCAGTGACAGGGGCGTAATGAACACTGAAGCTTTCTTT
J: TRBJ1-1
D: .
V: TRBV10-3
size: .

CDR3: CASSYGQGTDTQYF
DNA: TGTGCCAGCAGTTACGGTCAGGGCACAGATACGCAGTATTTT
J: TRBJ2-3
D: .
V: TRBV28
size: .

CDR3: CASTLTSDEQYF
DNA: TGTGCCAGCACGTTAACCTCAGACGAGCAGTACTTC
J: TRBJ2-7
D: .
V: TRBV6-5
size: .

CDR3: CASSDTRTGGYEQYF
DNA: TGTGCCAGCAGCGATACCCGGACAGGGGGCTATGAGCAGTACTTC
J: TRBJ2-7
D: TRBD1
V: TRBV5-4
size: .

CDR3: CASSVTPMAGPSTGELFF
DNA: TGTGCCAGCAGCGTAACCCCCATGGCGGGGCCTTCAACCGGGGAGCTGTTTTTT
J: TRBJ2-2
D: .
V: TRBV9
size: .

CDR3: CASSITWPQETQYF
DNA: TGTGCCAGTAGTATAACCTGGCCCCAAGAGACCCAGTACTTC
J: TRBJ2-5
D: .
V: TRBV19
size: .

CDR3: CATSRDTGQVNTGELFF
DNA: TGTGCCACCAGCAGAGATACGGGACAGGTGAACACCGGGGAGCTGTTTTTT
J: TRBJ2-2
D: TRBD1
V: TRBV15
size: .

CDR3: CASSSRQGATMNTEAFF
DNA: TGTGCCAGCAGCTCGCGACAGGGGGCTACGATGAACACTGAAGCTTTCTTT
J: TRBJ1-1
D: TRBD1
V: TRBV11-3
size: large

CDR3: CASSLTDVSYEQYF
DNA: TGTGCCAGCAGCCTAACGGACGTCTCCTACGAGCAGTACTTC
J: TRBJ2-7
D: .
V: TRBV11-2
size: .

CDR3: CASSLEGGSGELFF
DNA: TGCGCCAGCAGCTTGGAGGGGGGATCCGGGGAGCTGTTTTTT
J: TRBJ2-2
D: .
V: TRBV5-1
size: few

CDR3: CASSRRAGQGNTEAFF
DNA: TGTGCCAGCAGCCGCCGGGCGGGACAGGGGAACACTGAAGCTTTCTTT
J: TRBJ1-1
D: TRBD1
V: TRBV11-2
size: .

CDR3: CASSLGGTDTQYF
DNA: TGTGCCAGCAGCTTGGGGGGCACAGATACGCAGTATTTT
J: TRBJ2-3
D: .
V: TRBV11-3
size: .

CDR3: CASSRRDVGNTIYF
DNA: TGTGCCAGCTCACGGCGCGACGTCGGAAACACCATATATTTT
J: TRBJ1-3
D: .
V: TRBV18
size: .

CDR3: CASSDGGREGEKLFF
DNA: TGTGCCAGCAGTGACGGCGGCAGGGAAGGGGAAAAACTGTTTTTT
J: TRBJ1-4
D: .
V: TRBV6-6
size: .

CDR3: CSVLPGQSNEKLFF
DNA: TGCAGCGTTCTGCCGGGACAGTCTAATGAAAAACTGTTTTTT
J: TRBJ1-4
D: TRBD1
V: TRBV29-1
size: .

CDR3: CASSPPEGANSPLHF
DNA: TGTGCCAGCTCACCACCGGAGGGGGCGAATTCACCCCTCCACTTT
J: TRBJ1-6
D: TRBD1
V: TRBV18
size: .

CDR3: CAISYDSNSPLHF
DNA: TGTGCCATCAGTTATGACAGTAATTCACCCCTCCACTTT
J: TRBJ1-6
D: .
V: TRBV10-3
size: .

CDR3: CASSDLGRPQHF
DNA: TGTGCCAGCAGCGACCTTGGTCGGCCCCAGCATTTT
J: TRBJ1-5
D: .
V: TRBV7-9
size: .

CDR3: CASSLGDRGRETQYF
DNA: TGCGCCAGCAGCTTGGGCGACAGGGGCCGGGAGACCCAGTACTTC
J: TRBJ2-5
D: TRBD1
V: TRBV5-1
size: .

CDR3: CASSHDIGYTF
DNA: TGTGCCAGCAGCCACGACATTGGCTACACCTTC
J: TRBJ1-2
D: .
V: TRBV11-2
size: few

CDR3: CASSFGLANDNEQFF
DNA: TGTGCCAGCAGCTTCGGACTAGCGAACGACAATGAGCAGTTCTTC
J: TRBJ2-1
D: TRBD2
V: TRBV5-6
size: .

CDR3: CASRPDRGRTEAFF
DNA: TGTGCCAGCAGACCCGACAGGGGAAGGACTGAAGCTTTCTTT
J: TRBJ1-1
D: TRBD1
V: TRBV27
size: .

CDR3: CASSSEGARFNEQFF
DNA: TGTGCCAGCAGTTCCGAAGGGGCGCGGTTTAATGAGCAGTTCTTC
J: TRBJ2-1
D: .
V: TRBV27
size: once

CDR3: CSLTGNSDEQFF
DNA: TGCAGCTTGACAGGGAATAGCGATGAGCAGTTCTTC
J: TRBJ2-1
D: TRBD1
V: TRBV29-1
size: .

CDR3: CSAGETQYF
DNA: TGCAGTGCAGGAGAGACCCAGTACTTC
J: TRBJ2-5
D: .
V: TRBV20-1
size: .

CDR3: CSVADLSNVLTF
DNA: TGCAGCGTTGCGGATCTCTCCAACGTCCTGACTTTC
J: TRBJ2-6
D: .
V: TRBV29-1
size: .

CDR3: CATSDPGTGGGEKLFF
DNA: TGTGCCACCAGTGACCCCGGGACAGGGGGGGGTGAAAAACTGTTTTTT
J: TRBJ1-4
D: TRBD1
V: TRBV24-1
size: .

CDR3: CASREEGMYGYTF
DNA: TGTGCCAGTAGGGAAGAAGGCATGTATGGCTACACCTTC
J: TRBJ1-2
D: .
V: TRBV19
size: .

CDR3: CASSSPQNLYEQYF
DNA: TGTGCCAGCAGTTCCCCCCAGAATCTCTACGAGCAGTACTTC
J: TRBJ2-7
D: .
V: TRBV6-5
size: .

CDR3: CASSYSPGTAGNTIYF
DNA: TGTGCCAGCAGTTACTCGCCGGGAACCGCCGGAAACACCATATATTTT
J: TRBJ1-3
D: .
V: TRBV6-6
size: .

CDR3: CASSIPVGNEQFF
DNA: TGTGCCAGTAGTATCCCCGTTGGCAATGAGCAGTTCTTC
J: TRBJ2-1
D: .
V: TRBV19
size: .

CDR3: CASGPYGTETNYGYTF
DNA: TGTGCCAGCGGCCCCTACGGGACAGAAACTAACTATGGCTACACCTTC
J: TRBJ1-2
D: TRBD1
V: TRBV7-3
size: .

CDR3: CASSARRGGTFF
DNA: TGTGCCAGCAGTGCCCGTCGGGGGGGAACTTTCTTT
J: TRBJ1-1
D: .
V: TRBV25-1
size: .

CDR3: CASSHTRWGLELETQYF
DNA: TGTGCCAGCAGCCATACGCGATGGGGACTAGAGTTGGAGACCCAGTACTTC
J: TRBJ2-5
D: TRBD2
V: TRBV9
size: .

CDR3: CASSLGGTGGAEKLFF
DNA: TGTGCCAGCAGCTTGGGGGGGACAGGAGGAGCGGAAAAACTGTTTTTT
J: TRBJ1-4
D: TRBD1
V: TRBV5-6
size: .

CDR3: CASSLAGLAGGIKQFF
DNA: TGTGCCAGCAGCTTAGCTGGACTAGCGGGAGGGATTAAGCAGTTCTTC
J: TRBJ2-1
D: TRBD2
V: TRBV7-8
size: .

CDR3: CASSLLRPGLAEDTQYF
DNA: TGTGCCAGCAGCCTACTAAGACCCGGACTAGCGGAAGATACGCAGTATTTT
J: TRBJ2-3
D: TRBD2
V: TRBV7-9
size: .

CDR3: CATSRDQYNTEAFF
DNA: TGTGCCACCAGCAGAGATCAGTACAACACTGAAGCTTTCTTT
J: TRBJ1-1
D: .
V: TRBV15
size: .

CDR3: CASSLEGASGANVLTF
DNA: TGTGCCAGCAGCTTAGAAGGGGCCTCTGGGGCCAACGTCCTGACTTTC
J: TRBJ2-6
D: .
V: TRBV7-6
size: .

CDR3: CASSHLGRGYTF
DNA: TGTGCCAGCAGCCATCTCGGCCGGGGCTACACCTTC
J: TRBJ1-2
D: .
V: TRBV14
size: .